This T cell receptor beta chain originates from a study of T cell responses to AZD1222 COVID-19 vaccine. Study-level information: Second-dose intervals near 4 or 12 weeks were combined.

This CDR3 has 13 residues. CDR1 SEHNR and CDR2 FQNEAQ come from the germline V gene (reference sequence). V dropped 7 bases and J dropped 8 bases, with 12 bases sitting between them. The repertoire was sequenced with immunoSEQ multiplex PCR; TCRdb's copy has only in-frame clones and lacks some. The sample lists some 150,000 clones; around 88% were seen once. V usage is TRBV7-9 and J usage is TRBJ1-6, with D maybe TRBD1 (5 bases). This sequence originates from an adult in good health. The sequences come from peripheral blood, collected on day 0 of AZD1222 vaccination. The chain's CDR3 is CASTGDGYSPLHF. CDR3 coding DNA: TGTGCCAGCACGGGGGACGGCTATTCACCCCTCCACTTT.